Following are 25 T cell receptor beta chains from one sample sequenced in a study of blood T cell repertoires in COVID-19. Method: immunoSEQ multiplex PCR; TCRdb's copy keeps in-frame clones and lacks some. In the table there are about 100,000 clones, 85% to 90% of which are singletons. The specimen sequenced was peripheral blood. Receptor source: a man in his sixties with acute or convalescent COVID-19.

The V and J genes are TRBV21-1 and TRBJ1-3. TRBV21-1 counts as a pseudogene. The CDR3 is made up of 18 amino acids. The CDR3 spells CASSKAGLRPSGGNTIYF. In DNA, the CDR3 is TGTGCCAGCAGCAAAGCAGGGTTGAGGCCCTCGGGGGGAAACACCATATATTTT.

The chain links TRBV19 to TRBJ1-2, with no clear D. Trimming removed 0 bases from V and 7 bases from J, with 18 bases in between. The germline CDR1 and CDR2 sequences are LNHDA and SQIVND (reference sequence). This CDR3 contains 16 residues. As DNA, the CDR3 is TGTGCCAGTAGTATAGATTCGGACGGGGAGTTGGGTGGCTACACCTTC. This gives the protein CASSIDSDGELGGYTF.

J is TRBJ2-7 and V is TRBV5-5; D is ambiguous. Germline V CDR1 and CDR2: SGHKS, YYEKEE (reference sequence). The V gene lost 2 bases and the J gene lost 1 base, with 16 bases spanning the gap. This CDR3 is 16 amino acids long. The CDR3 here is CASSLRPESVSYEQYF. Written as DNA, the CDR3 is TGTGCCAGCAGCTTAAGACCGGAGAGTGTTTCCTACGAGCAGTACTTC.

V gene TRBV6-2 or TRBV6-3 combines with J gene TRBJ2-6; D might be TRBD1 (5 bases). CDR1 and CDR2 (germline): MNHEY, SVGEGT. This CDR3 has 15 residues. V lost 2 bases and J 2 bases, leaving 7 bases between the germline ends. DNA for the CDR3: TGTGCCAGCAGTTACGTAGGGGCTGGGGCCAACGTCCTGACTTTC. It translates to CASSYVGAGANVLTF.

This rearrangement joins TRBV5-4 to TRBJ2-5; TRBD1 might be the D (5 bases). CDR1 and CDR2 (germline): SGHNT, YYREEE (reference sequence). V was trimmed by 4 bases and J by 4 bases, leaving 11 bases between them. The CDR3 loop spans 13 amino acids. CDR3 in amino acids: CASSKGYRETQYF. The CDR3 DNA is TGTGCCAGCAGCAAGGGGTATCGAGAGACCCAGTACTTC. The full variable domain, its missing parts supplied by reference TRBV5-4 and TRBJ2-5, is ETGVTQSPTHLIKTRGQQVTLRCSSQSGHNTVSWYQQALGQGPQFIFQYYREEENGRGNFPPRFSGLQFPNYSSELNVNALELDDSALYLCASSKGYRETQYFGPGTRLLVL.

CDR3 DNA sequence: TGCGCCAGCAGCACGGCCGGGACAGGACTCTATGGCTACACCTTC. Its protein is CASSTAGTGLYGYTF. The V gene is TRBV5-1, the J gene TRBJ1-2; TRBD1 matches at 8 bases. CDR1 is SGHRS and CDR2 is YFSETQ in the germline V gene. The V and J ends lost 4 bases and 4 bases, in that order; junction bases with no gene match: 9. The CDR3 totals 15 residues.

The CDR3 nucleotides are TGTGCCGCCGGGGACATCTCGAACACTGAAGCTTTCTTT. The encoded protein is CAAGDISNTEAFF. The J gene is TRBJ1-1, the V gene TRBV2, with D tentatively TRBD1 (6 bases). V was clipped by 11 bases and J by 1 base, with 14 bases between them. The V gene's germline CDR1 is SNHLY and CDR2 FYNNEI. This CDR3 has 13 residues.

This chain links TRBV5-1 with TRBJ2-3, with 10 positions matching TRBD2. Germline V gene sequence: CDR1 SGHRS, CDR2 YFSETQ. V was pared by 4 bases and J by 1 base, with 3 bases of the junction left unmatched. This CDR3 region has 15 residues. CDR3 protein: CASSPLAGGTDTQYF. The CDR3 DNA sequence: TGCGCCAGCAGCCCTCTAGCGGGGGGCACAGATACGCAGTATTTT.

The rearrangement links TRBV7-3 to TRBJ2-2; no definite D call. Germline-derived CDR1 and CDR2 are SGHTA and FQGTGA. CDR3 size: 13 residues. The V gene lost 5 bases and the J gene lost 5 bases, with 9 bases spanning the gap. CDR3 sequence (DNA): TGTGCCAGCAGCCCCCGAGGAACCGGGGAGCTGTTTTTT. Its protein is CASSPRGTGELFF.

The gene calls are TRBV19 and TRBJ1-1, with TRBD1 as a possible D gene (6 bases). V shed 4 bases and J shed 5 bases, with 11 bases lying between them. CDR3 length: 13 amino acids. Germline CDR1 and CDR2: LNHDA and SQIVND (reference sequence). The CDR3 loop is CASSTGVWTEAFF. The CDR3 DNA is TGTGCCAGTAGTACAGGGGTGTGGACTGAAGCTTTCTTT.

This rearrangement joins TRBV6-2 or TRBV6-3 to TRBJ1-1, with 7 bases identical to TRBD1. V gave up 6 bases and J gave up 2 bases; unmatched junction bases: 6. There are 14 residues in the CDR3. Germline-derived CDR1 and CDR2 are MNHEY and SVGEGT. For the CDR3, the DNA is TGTGCCAGCAGCCCCAACAGGGGTAACACTGAAGCTTTCTTT. Translated: CASSPNRGNTEAFF.

The chain employs TRBV11-2 and TRBJ2-7, with D perhaps TRBD2 (5 bases). The CDR3 runs 12 residues. The V gene lost 5 bases and the J gene lost 7 bases, with 12 bases spanning the gap. Germline CDR1 SGHAT, CDR2 FQNNGV. This CDR3 is CASSPPEEEQYF. CDR3 nucleotides: TGTGCCAGCAGCCCTCCGGAGGAGGAGCAGTACTTC.

The chain is built from TRBV19 and TRBJ1-5, with D maybe TRBD1 (5 bases). V was pared by 2 bases and J by 11 bases, with 19 bases between. This CDR3 spans 15 amino acids. In germline, CDR1 is LNHDA, CDR2 SQIVND (reference sequence). This chain's CDR3 is CASSILQQGPGAQHF. The CDR3 region has the DNA TGTGCCAGTAGTATACTTCAACAAGGGCCGGGGGCCCAGCATTTT. The full variable domain, with the rest looked up from reference TRBV19 and TRBJ1-5, is DGGITQSPKYLFRKEGQNVTLSCEQNLNHDAMYWYRQDPGQGLRLIYYSQIVNDFQKGDIAEGYSVSREKKESFPLTVTSAQKNPTAFYLCASSILQQGPGAQHFGDGTRLSIL.

The gene calls are TRBV5-8 and TRBJ2-5; 9 nucleotides match TRBD2. V shed 5 bases and J 1 base; nucleotides not matched to a gene: 6. Germline V gene data show CDR1 as SGHTS and CDR2 as YDEGEE. The CDR3 covers 15 residues. CDR3 region: CASRNLAGAQETQYF. CDR3 DNA sequence: TGTGCCAGCAGGAACTTAGCGGGAGCCCAAGAGACCCAGTACTTC.

Regarding this clone: The sample carries other DNA sequences with the same CDR3. The V and J genes are TRBV5-1 and TRBJ1-2, with 7 nucleotides matching TRBD1. CDR1 and CDR2 (germline): SGHRS, YFSETQ. V gave up 2 bases and J gave up 3 bases; unmatched junction bases: 1. The CDR3 loop spans 13 amino acids. CDR3 region: CASSLDRDYGYTF. CDR3 nucleotides: TGCGCCAGCAGCTTAGACAGGGACTATGGCTACACCTTC.

The CDR3 loop reads CAISEDRGRADTQYF. In DNA, the CDR3 is TGTGCCATCAGTGAAGACAGGGGGCGGGCAGATACGCAGTATTTT. J is TRBJ2-3 and V is TRBV10-3; 10 nucleotides line up with TRBD1. J was trimmed by 4 bases and V by 3 bases; bases with no gene match: 4. CDR1 is ENHRY and CDR2 is SYGVKD in the germline V gene. The CDR3 length is 15 residues.

This clone has only a few counts. The chain carries TRBV19 and TRBJ1-4; D perhaps matches TRBD1 (5 bases). This CDR3 contains 15 residues. CDR1 LNHDA and CDR2 SQIVND come from the germline V gene (reference sequence). Trimming took off 5 bases at V and 5 bases at J, with 15 bases between the two ends. The CDR3: CASSPSGTRNEKLFF. The CDR3 nucleotides read TGTGCCAGTAGTCCCTCCGGGACTCGGAATGAAAAACTGTTTTTT.

The chain has TRBV24-1 and TRBJ2-2; the match to TRBD2 covers 15 bases. CDR1 and CDR2 from the germline V gene are KGHDR and SFDVKD. The V segment lost 7 bases and the J segment 2 bases; nucleotides outside the gene matches: 4. The CDR3 consists of 17 residues. The CDR3 protein is CATRGTSGGLNTGELFF. In nucleotides, the CDR3 is TGTGCCACCAGGGGGACTAGCGGGGGGCTTAACACCGGGGAGCTGTTTTTT.

The chain couples TRBV11-2 to TRBJ1-4, with 10 bases fitting TRBD1. The trim removed 6 bases at V and 3 bases at J, leaving 4 bases unmatched. The germline gives CDR1 SGHAT, CDR2 FQNNGV. This CDR3 region has 15 residues. CDR3 nucleotides: TGTGCCAGCAGTTATGGGACAGGGGCTAATGAAAAACTGTTTTTT. Amino acids: CASSYGTGANEKLFF.

A few counts support this clone. This chain links TRBV11-1 with TRBJ1-6, with D possibly matching TRBD1 (6 bases). The CDR3 sequence is 14 residues long. Per the germline V gene, CDR1 is SGHAT and CDR2 is FQDESV (reference sequence). V was cut by 5 bases and J by 13 bases, with 18 bases left in between. The CDR3 is CASSKGQSPRPLHF. The CDR3 bases are TGTGCCAGCAGCAAAGGACAGTCCCCCCGTCCCCTCCACTTT.

V is TRBV10-3 and J is TRBJ1-1, with 9 bases lining up with TRBD1. Germline CDR1 and CDR2: ENHRY and SYGVKD. The length of the CDR3 is 15 residues. V lost 4 bases and J lost 1; bases outside the gene matches: 4. The CDR3 here is CAISVEGQGNTEAFF. The CDR3 DNA follows: TGTGCCATCAGTGTAGAGGGACAGGGGAACACTGAAGCTTTCTTT.

This clone was observed once. V and J are TRBV6-2 or TRBV6-3 and TRBJ2-5; D gene ambiguous. Germline values: CDR1 MNHEY, CDR2 SVGEGT. The CDR3 covers 16 residues. V lost 6 bases and J 1 base, leaving 18 bases between the germline ends. CDR3 residues: CASSEPAALVQETQYF. The CDR3 DNA follows: TGTGCCAGCAGCGAACCCGCGGCGCTCGTCCAAGAGACCCAGTACTTC.

The rearrangement uses TRBV10-1 and TRBJ2-7, with 15 bases that match TRBD2. The CDR3 has 15 residues. V lost 6 bases and J lost 7; bases outside the gene matches: 7. CDR1 and CDR2 (germline): WNHNN, SYGVQD (reference sequence). CDR3 nucleotides: TGCGCCAGCAGACAAGAGGGACTAGCGGGGGGTGAGCAGTACTTC. Translation: CASRQEGLAGGEQYF.

V gene TRBV19 combines with J gene TRBJ2-3; 7 nucleotides match TRBD1. The V gene's germline CDR1 is LNHDA and CDR2 SQIVND (reference sequence). Unmatched junction bases numbered 11, after V lost 5 bases and J lost 6 bases. The CDR3 is made up of 15 amino acids. CDR3 in amino acids: CASSSTGAGLDTQYF. CDR3 DNA: TGTGCCAGTAGTTCAACAGGGGCCGGACTGGATACGCAGTATTTT. The variable domain in full, with the rest retrieved from reference TRBV19 and TRBJ2-3, is DGGITQSPKYLFRKEGQNVTLSCEQNLNHDAMYWYRQDPGQGLRLIYYSQIVNDFQKGDIAEGYSVSREKKESFPLTVTSAQKNPTAFYLCASSSTGAGLDTQYFGPGTRLTVL.

The rearrangement uses TRBV4-1 and TRBJ2-5; 14 bases fit TRBD2. The CDR3 runs to 17 residues. The trim removed 4 bases at V and 3 bases at J, leaving 7 bases unmatched. CDR1 and CDR2 from the germline V gene are MGHRA and YSYEKL. CDR3 amino acids: CASSPLTSGGAEETQYF. The CDR3 region has the DNA TGCGCCAGCAGCCCCTTGACTAGCGGGGGGGCCGAAGAGACCCAGTACTTC.